This entry describes one TCR beta chain. The antigen is undetermined. The data were taken from a study of regulatory T cells in long-lasting Graves disease. Study conclusions and caveats: Thyroid tissue went unexamined; only peripheral blood was analyzed. The persistent group shared about 2,600 public clonotypes, more than the 966 shared by new patients.

Germline values: CDR1 SEHNR, CDR2 FQNEAQ (reference sequence). The CDR3 runs to 15 residues. The germline V and J ends were trimmed by 7 bases and 3 bases, with 18 bases remaining between them. The authors built TCR beta libraries using iRepertoire HTBI primers and Arm-PCR of CDR3 regions. TCRdb reprocessed the multiplex PCR reads with MiXCR, giving one entry per CDR3 protein. The sample has about 620,000 distinct CDR3 sequences; under 20% are singletons. Time point: newly diagnosed GD, antithyroid drugs for less than 3 months. Extracted RNA from PBMCs served as the source of the TCR library. These data were also reused for a study on T cells in Graves' hyperthyroidism and ophthalmopathy. That investigation notes: Diagnosing involved the use of clinical symptoms, serum thyroxine and TRAb, thyroid ultrasound and orbital computed tomography. The TCR CDR3 first-round RT-PCR relied on the HTBI primer set.

Specimen: peripheral blood mononuclear cells (PBMCs), collected at new diagnosis, from a patient treated with antithyroid drugs. J is TRBJ2-5 and V is TRBV7-9, with D possibly matching TRBD2 (5 bases). The sequence came from a woman aged 25-40 years with Graves disease. The CDR3 nucleotides are TGTGCCAGCAACCCACGGGTAGCCGGGGAAGAGACCCAGTACTTC. It translates to CASNPRVAGEETQYF. The complete variable domain, with remaining parts taken from reference TRBV7-9 and TRBJ2-5, reads DTGVSQNPRHKITKRGQNVTFRCDPISEHNRLYWYRQTLGQGPEFLTYFQNEAQLEKSRLLSDRFSAERPKGSFSTLEIQRTEQGDSAMYLCASNPRVAGEETQYFGPGTRLLVL.